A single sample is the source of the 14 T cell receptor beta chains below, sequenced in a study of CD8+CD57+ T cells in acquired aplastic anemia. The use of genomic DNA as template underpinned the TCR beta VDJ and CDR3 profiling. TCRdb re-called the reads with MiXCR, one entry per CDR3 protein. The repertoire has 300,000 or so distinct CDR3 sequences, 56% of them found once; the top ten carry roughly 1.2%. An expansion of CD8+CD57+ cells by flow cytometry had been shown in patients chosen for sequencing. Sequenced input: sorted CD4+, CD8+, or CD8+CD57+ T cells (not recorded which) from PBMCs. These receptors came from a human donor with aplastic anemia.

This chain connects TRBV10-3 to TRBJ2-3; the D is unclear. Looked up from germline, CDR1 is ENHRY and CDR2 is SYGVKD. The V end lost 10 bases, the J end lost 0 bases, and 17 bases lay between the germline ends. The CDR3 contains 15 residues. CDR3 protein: CATSGSGISTDTQYF. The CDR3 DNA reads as TGTGCCACATCTGGGTCTGGAATCAGCACAGATACGCAGTATTTT.

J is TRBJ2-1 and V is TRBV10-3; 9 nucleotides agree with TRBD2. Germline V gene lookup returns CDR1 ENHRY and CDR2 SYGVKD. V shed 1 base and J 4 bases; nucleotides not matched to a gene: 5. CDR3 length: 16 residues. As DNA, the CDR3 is TGTGCCATCAGTGAGTTTAGCGGGGGAGAGTACAATGAGCAGTTCTTC. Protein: CAISEFSGGEYNEQFF.

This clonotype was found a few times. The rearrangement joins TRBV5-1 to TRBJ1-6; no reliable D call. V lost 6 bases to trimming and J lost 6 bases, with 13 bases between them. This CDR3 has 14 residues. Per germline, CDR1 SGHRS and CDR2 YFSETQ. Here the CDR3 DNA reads TGCGCCAGCACACTCGACGGATTTAATTCACCCCTCCACTTT. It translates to CASTLDGFNSPLHF.

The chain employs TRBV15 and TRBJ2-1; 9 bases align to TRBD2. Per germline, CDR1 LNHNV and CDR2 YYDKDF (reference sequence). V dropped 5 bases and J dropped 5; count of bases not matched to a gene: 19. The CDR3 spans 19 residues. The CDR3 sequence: CATSSGLNGAGGLDNEQFF. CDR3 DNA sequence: TGTGCCACCAGCTCCGGTTTGAATGGTGCGGGGGGGCTAGACAATGAGCAGTTCTTC.

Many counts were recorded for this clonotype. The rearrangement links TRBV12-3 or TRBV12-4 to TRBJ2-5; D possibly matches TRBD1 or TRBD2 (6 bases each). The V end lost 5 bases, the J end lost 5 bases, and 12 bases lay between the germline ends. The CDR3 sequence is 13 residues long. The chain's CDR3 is CASSKGGRETQYF. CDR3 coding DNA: TGTGCCAGCAGTAAGGGGGGCCGTGAGACCCAGTACTTC.

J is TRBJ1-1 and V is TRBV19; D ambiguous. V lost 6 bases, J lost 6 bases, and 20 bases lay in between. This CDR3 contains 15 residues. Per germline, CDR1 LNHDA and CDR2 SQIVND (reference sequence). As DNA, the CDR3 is TGTGCCAGTAGCCCAGGTACTGACGGGGAACCTGAAGCTTTCTTT. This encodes CASSPGTDGEPEAFF.

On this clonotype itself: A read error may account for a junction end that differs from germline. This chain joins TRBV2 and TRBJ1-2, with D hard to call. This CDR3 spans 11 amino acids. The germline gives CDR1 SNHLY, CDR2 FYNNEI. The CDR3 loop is CASTLGERYRF. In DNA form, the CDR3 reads TGTGCCAGCACTCTCGGCGAGAGATACAGATTC.

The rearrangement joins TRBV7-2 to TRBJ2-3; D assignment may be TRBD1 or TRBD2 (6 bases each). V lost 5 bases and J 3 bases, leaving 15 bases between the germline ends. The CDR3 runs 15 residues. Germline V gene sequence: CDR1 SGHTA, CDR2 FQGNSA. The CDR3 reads CASSQGRGWTDTQYF. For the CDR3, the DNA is TGTGCCAGCAGCCAGGGGCGGGGTTGGACAGATACGCAGTATTTT.

CDR3 DNA sequence: TGTGCCACCAGCTTAGGACTAGCAGACGAGCAGTACTTC. Amino acid sequence: CATSLGLADEQYF. The rearrangement links TRBV15 to TRBJ2-7; 8 nucleotides align to TRBD2. The trim removed 5 bases at V and 5 bases at J, leaving 5 bases unmatched. Per germline, CDR1 LNHNV and CDR2 YYDKDF (reference sequence). The CDR3 is 13 amino acids.

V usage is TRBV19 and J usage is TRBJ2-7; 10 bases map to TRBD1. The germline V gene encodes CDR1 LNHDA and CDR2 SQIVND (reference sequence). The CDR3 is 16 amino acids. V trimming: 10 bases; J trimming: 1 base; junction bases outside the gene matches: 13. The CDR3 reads CATANSPGQGSYEQYF. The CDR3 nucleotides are TGTGCCACCGCAAATTCCCCGGGACAGGGGTCCTACGAGCAGTACTTC. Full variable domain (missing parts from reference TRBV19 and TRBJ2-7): DGGITQSPKYLFRKEGQNVTLSCEQNLNHDAMYWYRQDPGQGLRLIYYSQIVNDFQKGDIAEGYSVSREKKESFPLTVTSAQKNPTAFYLCATANSPGQGSYEQYFGPGTRLTVT.

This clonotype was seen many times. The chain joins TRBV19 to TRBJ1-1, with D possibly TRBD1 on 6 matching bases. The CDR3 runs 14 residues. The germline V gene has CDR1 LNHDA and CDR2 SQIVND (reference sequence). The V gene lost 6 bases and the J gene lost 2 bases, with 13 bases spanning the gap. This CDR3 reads CASRPDRTNTEAFF. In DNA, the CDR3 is TGTGCCAGTAGACCCGACAGGACCAACACTGAAGCTTTCTTT.

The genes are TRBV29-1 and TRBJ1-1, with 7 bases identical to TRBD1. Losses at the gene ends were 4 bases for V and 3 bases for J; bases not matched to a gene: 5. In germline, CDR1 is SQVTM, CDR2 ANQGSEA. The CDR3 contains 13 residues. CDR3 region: CSVGGGAYTEAFF. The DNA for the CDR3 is TGCAGCGTTGGAGGGGGCGCTTACACTGAAGCTTTCTTT.

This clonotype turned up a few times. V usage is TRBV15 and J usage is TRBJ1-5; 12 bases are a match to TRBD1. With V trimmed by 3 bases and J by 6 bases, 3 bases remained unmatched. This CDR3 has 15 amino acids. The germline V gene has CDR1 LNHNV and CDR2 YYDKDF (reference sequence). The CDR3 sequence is CATSRGTGGLQPQHF. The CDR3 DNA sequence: TGTGCCACCAGCAGGGGGACAGGGGGCCTTCAGCCCCAGCATTTT.

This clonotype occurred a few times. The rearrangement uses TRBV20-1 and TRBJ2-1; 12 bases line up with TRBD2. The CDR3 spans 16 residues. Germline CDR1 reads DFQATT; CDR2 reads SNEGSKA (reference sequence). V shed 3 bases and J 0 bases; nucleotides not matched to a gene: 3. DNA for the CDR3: TGCAGTGCTAGGTCGACTAGCGGGAGCTCCTACAATGAGCAGTTCTTC. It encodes CSARSTSGSSYNEQFF.